This T cell receptor (beta chain) was observed in a study of blood T cell repertoires in COVID-19. Study-level information: T cells, B-cell-depleted T cells, or PBMCs provided the cDNA or gDNA that served as material.

This CDR3 region has 13 residues. V gave up 2 bases and J gave up 5 bases; unmatched junction bases: 1. Germline V gives CDR1 MNHEY, CDR2 SMNVEV (reference sequence). This clone was counted at least ten times. TCRdb's table, derived via immunoSEQ multiplex PCR, lists solely in-frame clones and lacks some. The top ten hold approximately 0.88% of the sample, which has 85,000 to 130,000 clones, 71% seen once. This clonotype was obtained from a human donor with acute or convalescent COVID-19. The donor label of this sample is uncertain. What was sequenced was peripheral blood. This chain joins TRBV27 and TRBJ2-7; 9 bases fit TRBD1. DNA of the CDR3: TGTGCCAGCAGTTTACGACAGGGGGACGAGCAGTACTTC. Its translation: CASSLRQGDEQYF.